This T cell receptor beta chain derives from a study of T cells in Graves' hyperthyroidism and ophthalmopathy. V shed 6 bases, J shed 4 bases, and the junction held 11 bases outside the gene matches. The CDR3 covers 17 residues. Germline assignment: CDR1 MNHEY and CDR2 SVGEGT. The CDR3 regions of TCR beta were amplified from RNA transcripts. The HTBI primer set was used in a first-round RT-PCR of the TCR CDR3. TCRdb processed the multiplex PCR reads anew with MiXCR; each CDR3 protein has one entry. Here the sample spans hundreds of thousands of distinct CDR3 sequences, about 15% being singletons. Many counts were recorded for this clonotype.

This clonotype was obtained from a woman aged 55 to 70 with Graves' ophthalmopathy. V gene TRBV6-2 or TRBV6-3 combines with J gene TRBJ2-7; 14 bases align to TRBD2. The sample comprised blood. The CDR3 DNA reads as TGTGCCAGCAGGCCGACTAGCGGGAGGGCCTCGGGGTACGAGCAGTACTTC. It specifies CASRPTSGRASGYEQYF.